A single sample gave rise to the 12 T cell receptor beta chains below, sequenced in a study of blood T cell repertoires in COVID-19 (TCRdb year 2020). Preparation of the library involved the immunoSEQ multiplex PCR assay. This immuneACCESS table, as held by TCRdb, lists in-frame sequences with V and J called but not all clones. Of the missing ones, under half trace to an unresolved V gene in checked studies; the others have no known cause. The sample table contains about 150,000 clones; only one count was recorded for 88% of them. The ten largest account for around 2.3% of the sample. Material: peripheral blood. The source of these receptors is a human donor with COVID-19, enrolled during active disease. The donor label of this sample is uncertain.

The V and J genes are TRBV27 and TRBJ1-2; no clear D gene. Between the trimmed V and J ends, which lost 5 bases and 5 bases, there was a span of 12 bases. This CDR3 spans 13 amino acids. Looked up from germline, CDR1 is MNHEY and CDR2 is SMNVEV (reference sequence). CDR3 sequence reads: CASSAGLFYGYTF. CDR3 nucleotides: TGTGCCAGCAGTGCCGGGTTATTTTATGGCTACACCTTC.

This sequence joins TRBV6-1 and TRBJ2-1, with 9 bases identical to TRBD1. Looked up from germline, CDR1 is MNHNS and CDR2 is SASEGT. The trim removed 3 bases at V and 6 bases at J, leaving 6 bases unmatched. The CDR3 extends over 15 amino acids. The CDR3: CASSEGTGIPNEQFF. The CDR3 DNA follows: TGTGCCAGCAGTGAGGGGACAGGGATCCCCAATGAGCAGTTCTTC.

This chain joins TRBV12-5 and TRBJ1-3; D not certain. Germline V gene lookup returns CDR1 LGHNT and CDR2 FRNRAP. This CDR3 has 13 residues. Trimming took off 4 bases at V and 8 bases at J, with 12 bases between the two ends. CDR3 residues: CASGSTGGYTIYF. The CDR3 DNA follows: TGTGCTAGTGGTTCCACCGGAGGATACACCATATATTTT.

The chain has TRBV9 and TRBJ2-3, with 9 bases lining up with TRBD2. This CDR3 comprises 17 residues. The trim removed 3 bases at V and 6 bases at J, leaving 14 bases unmatched. Germline V CDR1 and CDR2: SGDLS, YYNGEE. CDR3 sequence: CASSGPGLAPRGDTQYF. The CDR3 nucleotides read TGTGCCAGCAGCGGTCCGGGACTAGCTCCCCGGGGGGATACGCAGTATTTT. Drawing the rest from reference TRBV9 and TRBJ2-3, the complete variable domain is DSGVTQTPKHLITATGQRVTLRCSPRSGDLSVYWYQQSLDQGLQFLIQYYNGEERAKGNILERFSAQQFPDLHSELNLSSLELGDSALYFCASSGPGLAPRGDTQYFGPGTRLTVL.

The chain has TRBV5-5 and TRBJ2-5; possibly TRBD2 for D (5 bases). This CDR3 is 16 amino acids long. CDR1 SGHKS and CDR2 YYEKEE come from the germline V gene (reference sequence). Trimming pared 4 bases from V and 2 bases from J, leaving 18 bases between. This chain's CDR3 is CASSRPGGVGQETQYF. The CDR3 DNA reads TGTGCCAGCAGCCGACCCGGAGGAGTCGGACAAGAGACCCAGTACTTC. The variable domain in full, with the rest retrieved from reference TRBV5-5 and TRBJ2-5, is DAGVTQSPTHLIKTRGQQVTLRCSPISGHKSVSWYQQVLGQGPQFIFQYYEKEERGRGNFPDRFSARQFPNYSSELNVNALLLGDSALYLCASSRPGGVGQETQYFGPGTRLLVL.

This sequence joins TRBV7-9 and TRBJ2-3; D perhaps matches TRBD2 (5 bases). The germline V gene has CDR1 SEHNR and CDR2 FQNEAQ (reference sequence). Trimming removed 5 bases from V and 5 bases from J, with 11 bases in between. The CDR3 loop spans 13 amino acids. The CDR3 DNA reads as TGTGCCAGCAGCCCCTTCGGGGTAGATACGCAGTATTTT. It encodes CASSPFGVDTQYF.

V and J are TRBV27 and TRBJ1-1, with a weak D call TRBD1 (5 bases). Trimming took off 8 bases at V and 1 base at J, with 11 bases between the two ends. Germline CDR1 is MNHEY and CDR2 is SMNVEV (reference sequence). The CDR3 sequence is 13 residues long. The CDR3 sequence: CASSWGGNTEAFF. DNA of the CDR3: TGTGCCAGCTCATGGGGGGGGAACACTGAAGCTTTCTTT.

This sequence joins TRBV2 and TRBJ2-1; tentatively, D is TRBD2 (6 bases). V gave up 11 bases and J gave up 3 bases, with 20 bases separating them. This CDR3 comprises 15 residues. Germline values: CDR1 SNHLY, CDR2 FYNNEI. CDR3 nucleotides: TGTGCCGCGGGAACAGCGTTGAAGAGCTACAATGAGCAGTTCTTC. Protein: CAAGTALKSYNEQFF.

This clone appeared once. V and J are TRBV5-1 and TRBJ1-2; 10 bases align to TRBD1. CDR3 length equals 14 residues. The V gene's germline CDR1 is SGHRS and CDR2 YFSETQ. V was clipped by 5 bases and J by 7 bases; unmatched bases: 8. The CDR3 reads CASSPRQGAGGYTF. Written as DNA, the CDR3 is TGCGCCAGCAGTCCTCGACAGGGGGCTGGTGGCTACACCTTC.

The chain links TRBV5-1 to TRBJ2-2; 9 bases fit TRBD2. Germline V CDR1 and CDR2: SGHRS, YFSETQ. V was clipped by 7 bases and J by 3 bases; unmatched bases: 10. This CDR3 region has 16 residues. The CDR3 protein is CASSLAQREDTGELFF. CDR3 sequence (DNA): TGCGCCAGCTCTCTCGCCCAGCGGGAGGACACCGGGGAGCTGTTTTTT.

The V call is TRBV19, the J call TRBJ2-7, with 8 bases aligning to TRBD2. CDR1 and CDR2 (germline): LNHDA, SQIVND (reference sequence). The J segment lost 1 base and the V segment lost 6 bases, leaving 8 bases of the junction unmatched. This CDR3 region has 15 residues. CDR3 sequence: CASSGGVTGSYEQYF. Written as DNA, the CDR3 is TGTGCCAGTAGCGGGGGGGTGACTGGATCCTACGAGCAGTACTTC.

This chain links TRBV5-1 with TRBJ2-3; D might be TRBD2 (6 bases). This CDR3 region has 11 residues. Trimming cost V 10 bases and J 3 bases, with 9 bases left between them. CDR1 and CDR2 from the germline V gene are SGHRS and YFSETQ. For the CDR3, the DNA is TGCGCCTGCGGGGAGACAGATACGCAGTATTTT. This translates into CACGETDTQYF.